The entry that follows covers one TCR beta chain sequence. Antigen unknown. These data are taken from a study of vaccination effects on CD4 cells after COVID-19. Findings and limits, study-wide: The study, lacking early post-infection timepoints, had few convalescent patients. Vaccine-induced clones in healthy vaccinees cross-reacted with common cold coronaviruses in only 1 of 255 cases.

Viral peptide pool expansion of antigen-specific CD4+ T cells preceded sequencing in the ViraFEST assay. The culture ran for roughly ten days, and then CD4+ T cells were isolated. No vaccinee had earlier SARS-CoV-2 infection, and nucleocapsid antibodies were negative. The protocol was immunoSEQ multiplex PCR, while the TCRdb copy is restricted to in-frame clones and leaves out a portion. The sample lists about 45,000 clones, around 76% occurring once. The CDR3 runs to 14 residues. CDR1 is MDHEN, CDR2 SYDVKM, per germline. Between the trimmed V and J ends, which lost 2 bases and 7 bases, there was a span of 9 bases.

This clonotype originated in a human donor who received a COVID-19 vaccine. This material consisted of CD4+ T cells from PBMCs cultured with SARS-CoV-2 spike peptides, taken before COVID-19 vaccination. The chain carries TRBV28 and TRBJ1-6; D is undetermined. The CDR3 loop is CASSLVRSNSPLHF. In DNA, the CDR3 is TGTGCCAGCAGTTTAGTGAGGTCGAATTCACCCCTCCACTTT.